One and the same sample provided the 28 T cell receptor beta chains below, sequenced in a study of cytomegalovirus exposure and HLA in healthy donors. The PCR ran on 60 Vbeta and 13 Jbeta primers. Some clones are missing from TCRdb's copy, which holds only in-frame ones; the method was immunoSEQ multiplex PCR. The sample carries around 67,000 clones, 80% to 90% recorded once. What was sequenced was PBMCs. The receptors shown here come from a woman aged 25 to 39 in good health and CMV-seropositive.

The chain employs TRBV29-1 and TRBJ2-7; no firm D call. Trimming removed 4 bases from V and 0 bases from J, with 7 bases in between. The CDR3 totals 12 residues. CDR1 is SQVTM, CDR2 ANQGSEA, per germline. The CDR3 bases are TGCAGCGTTGTATCGAGCTCCTACGAGCAGTACTTC. Protein: CSVVSSSYEQYF.

This rearrangement joins TRBV6-5 to TRBJ1-1; the D is unclear. Germline values: CDR1 MNHEY, CDR2 SVGAGI. The CDR3 contains 11 residues. V lost 7 bases to trimming and J lost 1 base, with 4 bases between them. The CDR3 DNA reads as TGTGCCAGCATCGGGAACACTGAAGCTTTCTTT. Translation gives CASIGNTEAFF.

The sample holds one count of this clone. The rearrangement links TRBV19 to TRBJ2-1, with 8 nucleotides matching TRBD1. Germline lookup yields CDR1 LNHDA and CDR2 SQIVND (reference sequence). Trimming took 2 bases from V and 9 from J; bases not matched to a gene: 6. The CDR3 consists of 14 residues. CDR3 sequence (DNA): TGTGCCAGTAGTATATGGACAGGGCGGAGTGAGCAGTTCTTC. Its protein product is CASSIWTGRSEQFF.

This clone was seen once. The chain has TRBV5-1 and TRBJ1-5; 7 bases agree with TRBD1. There are 15 residues in the CDR3. Germline V gene sequence: CDR1 SGHRS, CDR2 YFSETQ. V was clipped by 2 bases and J by 3 bases; unmatched bases: 5. The CDR3 region has the DNA TGCGCCAGCAGCTTTTCCGGACAGGACAATCAGCCCCAGCATTTT. It encodes CASSFSGQDNQPQHF.

The chain links TRBV6-5 to TRBJ2-5, with 7 bases lining up with TRBD1. CDR1 is MNHEY and CDR2 is SVGAGI in the germline V gene. This CDR3 spans 16 amino acids. The V and J ends lost 2 bases and 7 bases, in that order; junction bases with no gene match: 13. CDR3 sequence (DNA): TGTGCCAGCAGTTACCGAACCGGGACAGCTAGGGGGACCCAGTACTTC. Its translation: CASSYRTGTARGTQYF.

This clone has just a few counts. The J gene is TRBJ1-1, the V gene TRBV5-8; D is unresolved. The CDR3 has 14 residues. Germline CDR1 SGHTS, CDR2 YDEGEE. Trimming stripped 2 bases from V and 0 bases from J, with 8 bases between. CDR3 residues: CASSFGRLNTEAFF. CDR3 in DNA: TGTGCCAGCAGCTTTGGGAGACTGAACACTGAAGCTTTCTTT.

The V call is TRBV19, the J call TRBJ2-1, with 7 bases fitting TRBD2. Losses at the gene ends were 4 bases for V and 2 bases for J; bases not matched to a gene: 2. CDR1 LNHDA and CDR2 SQIVND come from the germline V gene (reference sequence). The CDR3 extends over 14 amino acids. The chain's CDR3 is CASSNGLAYNEQFF. The CDR3 nucleotides are TGTGCCAGTAGTAACGGACTAGCCTACAATGAGCAGTTCTTC.

This clone was counted a single time. CDR3 in DNA: TGTGCCAGCAGCAGGGACAGGAGATCCTACGAGCAGTACTTC. Translating gives CASSRDRRSYEQYF. V usage is TRBV21-1 and J usage is TRBJ2-7; the table assigns TRBD1, which was not confirmed against the DNA. TRBV21-1 is an annotated pseudogene. The CDR3 runs 14 residues.

CDR3 protein: CASIISQGSNTEAFF. CDR3 nucleotide sequence: TGTGCCAGTATCATTTCCCAGGGGTCGAACACTGAAGCTTTCTTT. The gene calls are TRBV19 and TRBJ1-1; possibly TRBD1 for D (6 bases). Trimming cost V 7 bases and J 1 base, with 16 bases left between them. CDR1 and CDR2 from the germline V gene are LNHDA and SQIVND (reference sequence). CDR3 size: 15 residues.

CDR3 bases: TGCAGCGTTGAGGAAGGGCGGGTGGCCAAAAACATTCAGTACTTC. This codes for CSVEEGRVAKNIQYF. The V gene is TRBV29-1, the J gene TRBJ2-4, with a weak D call TRBD2 (5 bases). Trimming took 3 bases from V and 1 from J, leaving 13 bases between them. Per the germline V gene, CDR1 is SQVTM and CDR2 is ANQGSEA. This CDR3 is built from 15 residues. Filled out from reference TRBV29-1 and TRBJ2-4, the complete variable domain reads SAVISQKPSRDICQRGTSLTIQCQVDSQVTMMFWYRQQPGQSLTLIATANQGSEATYESGFVIDKFPISRPNLTFSTLTVSNMSPEDSSIYLCSVEEGRVAKNIQYFGAGTRLSVL.

The chain is built from TRBV9 and TRBJ1-3; no firm D call. The germline gives CDR1 SGDLS, CDR2 YYNGEE. V lost 4 bases, J lost 4 bases, and 12 bases lay in between. This CDR3 spans 14 amino acids. CDR3 sequence: CASSSRRLGNTIYF. The CDR3 DNA sequence: TGTGCCAGCAGCTCTAGACGGCTCGGAAACACCATATATTTT.

This chain uses TRBV7-6 with TRBJ2-4; 7 nucleotides agree with TRBD1. J was trimmed by 0 bases and V by 5 bases; bases with no gene match: 7. Germline values: CDR1 SGHVS, CDR2 FNYEAQ. This CDR3 is built from 16 residues. CDR3 residues: CASSTGTVKAKNIQYF. The CDR3 coding sequence is TGTGCCAGCAGCACGGGGACAGTTAAAGCCAAAAACATTCAGTACTTC.

V is TRBV7-9 and J is TRBJ2-5, with D perhaps matching TRBD2 (7 bases). Per the germline V gene, CDR1 is SEHNR and CDR2 is FQNEAQ (reference sequence). The V end was cut by 4 bases, the J end by 1 base, with 22 bases between. The CDR3 is 18 residues long. The CDR3 DNA reads TGTGCCAGCAGCTACGCCCGGGGGCGGGGGTCTCTCCAAGAGACCCAGTACTTC. It translates to CASSYARGRGSLQETQYF. The complete variable domain, with remaining parts taken from reference TRBV7-9 and TRBJ2-5, reads DTGVSQNPRHKITKRGQNVTFRCDPISEHNRLYWYRQTLGQGPEFLTYFQNEAQLEKSRLLSDRFSAERPKGSFSTLEIQRTEQGDSAMYLCASSYARGRGSLQETQYFGPGTRLLVL.

J is TRBJ1-2 and V is TRBV27, with a weak D call TRBD1 (6 bases). Trimming removed 6 bases from V and 4 bases from J, with 12 bases in between. The germline CDR1 and CDR2 sequences are MNHEY and SMNVEV (reference sequence). The CDR3 consists of 13 residues. The CDR3: CASSPQGTYGYTF. Written as DNA, the CDR3 is TGTGCCAGCAGCCCACAGGGTACCTATGGCTACACCTTC.

Turning to this clone: This specimen includes other DNA sequences encoding the same CDR3. This chain connects TRBV18 to TRBJ2-7; 10 bases fit TRBD1. The CDR3 spans 14 residues. Unmatched junction bases numbered 3, after V lost 3 bases and J lost 4 bases. CDR1 is KGHSH and CDR2 is LQKENI in the germline V gene. The CDR3, as DNA: TGTGCCAGCTCACCTGGGACAGGGGCTTACGAGCAGTACTTC. Protein sequence: CASSPGTGAYEQYF.

The chain is built from TRBV5-1 and TRBJ2-7, with 11 bases matching TRBD2. V dropped 4 bases and J dropped 3; count of bases not matched to a gene: 6. This CDR3 has 15 amino acids. From germline, CDR1 is SGHRS and CDR2 YFSETQ. The CDR3: CASSPGTSGYYEQYF. The DNA of the CDR3 is TGCGCCAGCAGCCCGGGGACTAGCGGATACTACGAGCAGTACTTC.

The chain combines TRBV28 with TRBJ2-5; TRBD2 matches at 8 bases. The germline CDR1 and CDR2 sequences are MDHEN and SYDVKM. The CDR3 contains 14 residues. The J segment lost 4 bases and the V segment lost 6 bases, leaving 7 bases of the junction unmatched. CDR3 sequence: CASSERESPETQYF. The CDR3 DNA is TGTGCCAGCAGCGAGCGGGAGAGCCCAGAGACCCAGTACTTC.

The chain combines TRBV7-9 with TRBJ2-1; possibly TRBD2 for D (5 bases). CDR1 SEHNR and CDR2 FQNEAQ come from the germline V gene (reference sequence). V gave up 1 base and J gave up 9 bases, with 10 bases separating them. The CDR3 covers 13 residues. CDR3 nucleotide sequence: TGTGCCAGCAGCTTAGATGGACGGGGTGAGCAGTTCTTC. Encoded protein: CASSLDGRGEQFF.

The chain has TRBV19 and TRBJ1-1; D remains ambiguous. With 5 bases removed from V and 7 bases from J, the gap between germline ends came to 17 bases. The CDR3 sequence is 14 residues long. Germline V gives CDR1 LNHDA, CDR2 SQIVND (reference sequence). The CDR3 region is CASSPGRWTDEAFF. For the CDR3, the DNA is TGTGCCAGTAGTCCCGGCAGGTGGACTGATGAAGCTTTCTTT.

In this sample, this clone turned up once. V and J are TRBV4-2 and TRBJ2-7; 9 positions match TRBD1. Germline CDR1 LGHNA, CDR2 YNFKEQ. The CDR3 spans 16 residues. The ends lost 1 base at V and 4 bases at J; junction bases unmatched: 8. The CDR3 DNA is TGTGCCAGCAGCCAAGCGGTCAGGACAGGGGTTTACGAGCAGTACTTC. Residues: CASSQAVRTGVYEQYF.

The chain has TRBV18 and TRBJ2-7; D is uncertain. V lost 3 bases, J lost 0 bases, and 12 bases lay in between. The germline CDR1 and CDR2 sequences are KGHSH and LQKENI. There are 15 residues in the CDR3. In DNA, the CDR3 is TGTGCCAGCTCACCCTCCCCTAGAAGCTCCTACGAGCAGTACTTC. Translating it yields CASSPSPRSSYEQYF.

The chain is built from TRBV18 and TRBJ1-1, with 11 bases fitting TRBD1. V lost 2 bases to trimming and J lost 6 bases; unmatched junction nucleotides: 2. The V gene's germline CDR1 is KGHSH and CDR2 LQKENI. The CDR3 is 14 amino acids. The CDR3 DNA sequence: TGTGCCAGCTCACCAGGACAGGGGGCCGCTGAAGCTTTCTTT. Translation: CASSPGQGAAEAFF.

The chain's CDR3 is CASSPLTASGYTF. In DNA, the CDR3 is TGTGCCAGCAGTCCTCTGACAGCCAGTGGCTACACCTTC. The chain links TRBV6-5 to TRBJ1-2; a weak D match, TRBD1 (5 bases). V lost 5 bases to trimming and J lost 7 bases, with 14 bases between them. CDR3 length: 13 amino acids. Germline values: CDR1 MNHEY, CDR2 SVGAGI.

The chain recombines TRBV7-9 with TRBJ2-7; TRBD2 agrees at 10 bases. CDR3 length equals 15 residues. Germline CDR1 and CDR2: SEHNR and FQNEAQ (reference sequence). The V and J ends lost 2 bases and 5 bases, in that order; junction bases with no gene match: 6. The CDR3 region is CASSLTGTSEDEQYF. In DNA, the CDR3 is TGTGCCAGCAGCTTAACCGGGACTAGCGAAGACGAGCAGTACTTC.

This clone was counted a single time. The V and J genes are TRBV6-6 and TRBJ2-1; 9 bases map to TRBD2. Trimming removed 2 bases from V and 3 bases from J; junction bases left unmatched: 5. The length of the CDR3 is 16 residues. Germline CDR1 and CDR2: MNHNY and SVGAGI (reference sequence). Written as DNA, the CDR3 is TGTGCCAGCAGTTACCCCGCGACTAGCGGCTACAATGAGCAGTTCTTC. Amino acid sequence: CASSYPATSGYNEQFF.

This chain connects TRBV4-2 to TRBJ2-5, with 7 positions matching TRBD2. V trimming: 0 bases; J trimming: 5 bases; junction bases outside the gene matches: 9. The CDR3 extends over 16 amino acids. CDR1 is LGHNA, CDR2 YNFKEQ, per germline. Here the CDR3 reads CASSQDGAGRGETQYF. CDR3 in DNA: TGTGCCAGCAGCCAAGATGGAGCGGGAAGAGGGGAGACCCAGTACTTC.

CDR3 DNA: TGCACCAGCAGCCCTCTTAACCGGGACAGGGGGCGCGGGGTGGGTGAGCCCCAGCATTTT. As protein: CTSSPLNRDRGRGVGEPQHF. The chain recombines TRBV1 with TRBJ1-5; TRBD1 is the table's D call and was not checked against the DNA. TRBV1 is an annotated pseudogene. The CDR3 extends over 20 amino acids.

The genes are TRBV4-1 and TRBJ1-1; tentative D call: TRBD1 (6 bases). The germline gives CDR1 MGHRA, CDR2 YSYEKL. Trimming took off 5 bases at V and 1 base at J, with 11 bases between the two ends. The CDR3 contains 14 residues. In DNA form, the CDR3 reads TGCGCCAGCAGCTTCCGGACAGAGAACACTGAAGCTTTCTTT. Protein: CASSFRTENTEAFF.